This T cell receptor beta chain was recovered during a study of blood T cell repertoires in COVID-19. Seattle's enrolled individuals joined amid active infection and were then monitored longitudinally. How the authors handled the data: Nucleated cell number was recorded as an estimate derived from reference gene primer amplification. Generated by immunoSEQ multiplex PCR, the TCRdb table keeps only in-frame clones and is missing some. The V and J calls and clone size come from that table; D and trimming were worked out from the DNA. Here the sample spans some 130,000 clones, around nine tenths being singletons. CDR1 is SGDLS, CDR2 YYNGEE, per germline. The CDR3 covers 14 residues. Trimming stripped 4 bases from V and 6 bases from J, with 14 bases between.

V and J are TRBV9 and TRBJ1-5, with D perhaps TRBD1 (6 bases). The source material was peripheral blood. The receptor was isolated from a man aged 55 to 70 with COVID-19, enrolled during active disease. In DNA form, the CDR3 reads TGTGCCAGCAGCCCAGGACAGCGGGGTCAGCCCCAGCATTTT. Its protein product is CASSPGQRGQPQHF. Drawing the rest from reference TRBV9 and TRBJ1-5, the complete variable domain is DSGVTQTPKHLITATGQRVTLRCSPRSGDLSVYWYQQSLDQGLQFLIQYYNGEERAKGNILERFSAQQFPDLHSELNLSSLELGDSALYFCASSPGQRGQPQHFGDGTRLSIL.